The 17 T cell receptor beta chains presented below share a single source sample, sequenced in a study of T cells in Graves' hyperthyroidism and ophthalmopathy. Amplification of TCR beta CDR3 regions used RNA as the template. When the TCR CDR3 underwent first-round RT-PCR, the HTBI primer set was used. Via MiXCR, TCRdb re-called the multiplex PCR reads, giving one row per CDR3 protein. The sample lists some 460,000 distinct CDR3 sequences; 15% to 19% were seen once. The sequenced sample was blood. All receptors come from a woman aged 18-29 years with Graves' hyperthyroidism.

This clonotype was detected ten times or more. The gene calls are TRBV11-2 and TRBJ1-2; D unclear. V shed 5 bases and J shed 3 bases, with 10 bases lying between them. From germline, CDR1 is SGHAT and CDR2 FQNNGV. The CDR3 has 13 residues. The CDR3 region is CASSRWPYYGYTF. In DNA, the CDR3 is TGTGCCAGCAGCCGGTGGCCCTACTATGGCTACACCTTC. The full variable domain, with the rest looked up from reference TRBV11-2 and TRBJ1-2, is EAGVAQSPRYKIIEKRQSVAFWCNPISGHATLYWYQQILGQGPKLLIQFQNNGVVDDSQLPKDRFSAERLKGVDSTLKIQPAKLEDSAVYLCASSRWPYYGYTFGSGTRLTVV.

This clonotype showed up many times. The chain joins TRBV28 to TRBJ2-7; a possible D gene is TRBD1 (6 bases). Trimming pared 1 base from V and 3 bases from J, leaving 16 bases between. Germline values: CDR1 MDHEN, CDR2 SYDVKM. CDR3 length: 16 residues. DNA for the CDR3: TGTGCCAGCAGTTTATTTAGAGGCAGGGGAAGCTACGAGCAGTACTTC. Its protein is CASSLFRGRGSYEQYF.

There are a few counts of this clonotype. This chain uses TRBV19 with TRBJ2-3; 14 nucleotides align to TRBD2. Germline CDR1 reads LNHDA; CDR2 reads SQIVND (reference sequence). The J segment lost 4 bases and the V segment lost 5 bases, leaving 11 bases of the junction unmatched. CDR3 length equals 18 residues. CDR3 protein: CASSRQGTSGSVADTQYF. CDR3 bases: TGTGCCAGTAGTCGCCAGGGGACTAGCGGGAGTGTAGCAGATACGCAGTATTTT.

The chain combines TRBV9 with TRBJ1-3, with D perhaps matching TRBD1 (5 bases). Germline lookup yields CDR1 SGDLS and CDR2 YYNGEE. V shed 1 base and J shed 0 bases, with 17 bases lying between them. The CDR3 is 18 residues long. The CDR3 DNA follows: TGTGCCAGCAGCGTATTGGGGGAAGCTTCTAGCTCTGGAAACACCATATATTTT. Its protein product is CASSVLGEASSSGNTIYF.

The sample holds many counts of this clonotype. The V gene is TRBV15, the J gene TRBJ1-2; unclear D gene. Trimming cost V 2 bases and J 3 bases, with 7 bases left between them. The germline CDR1 and CDR2 sequences are LNHNV and YYDKDF (reference sequence). The CDR3 has 13 amino acids. The CDR3 sequence: CATSRQVDYGYTF. Here the CDR3 DNA reads TGTGCCACCAGCAGACAGGTCGACTATGGCTACACCTTC.

The rearrangement joins TRBV9 to TRBJ2-5, with D possibly matching TRBD2 (5 bases). Germline V gene data show CDR1 as SGDLS and CDR2 as YYNGEE. This CDR3 region has 16 residues. The ends were cut back, 1 base at V and 1 base at J, with 14 bases in the middle. The CDR3 loop reads CASSVSPASGQETQYF. The CDR3 nucleotides are TGTGCCAGCAGCGTATCCCCCGCCAGCGGCCAAGAGACCCAGTACTTC.

DNA for the CDR3: TGTGCCTGGACCGTCGGGGGGGCTGGAAACACCATATATTTT. It yields the protein CAWTVGGAGNTIYF. This chain joins TRBV30 and TRBJ1-3; D possibly corresponds to TRBD1 (5 bases). The CDR3 spans 14 residues. The germline V and J ends were trimmed by 4 bases and 2 bases, with 12 bases remaining between them. Germline V gene data show CDR1 as GTSNPN and CDR2 as SVGIG (reference sequence).

This clonotype occurred many times. The chain employs TRBV2 and TRBJ2-7; D remains unclear. V lost 6 bases to trimming and J lost 1 base, with 13 bases between them. This CDR3 is 14 amino acids long. Germline CDR1 SNHLY, CDR2 FYNNEI. CDR3: CASSPSAGSYEQYF. The CDR3 bases are TGTGCCAGCAGCCCCTCGGCAGGATCCTACGAGCAGTACTTC.

As to this clonotype: The CDR3 ends on some other residue instead of the conserved phenylalanine or tryptophan, so this is likely a read error. This chain connects TRBV10-3 to TRBJ2-5; 8 nucleotides match TRBD2. V was pared by 2 bases and J by 5 bases, with 4 bases of the junction left unmatched. Per germline, CDR1 ENHRY and CDR2 SYGVKD. The CDR3 sequence is 14 residues long. CDR3 sequence (DNA): TGTGCCATCAGTGAGCGGGAGGGCCGGGAGACCCAGTACCTC. Translation: CAISEREGRETQYL.

This clonotype showed up many times. The chain combines TRBV7-9 with TRBJ2-3; D unclear. Germline CDR1 reads SEHNR; CDR2 reads FQNEAQ (reference sequence). Trimming cost V 4 bases and J 4 bases, with 9 bases left between them. The CDR3 totals 13 residues. The CDR3 nucleotides read TGTGCCAGCAGCTCGCCAGTTCCAGATACGCAGTATTTT. This translates into CASSSPVPDTQYF.

There are many counts of this clonotype. The chain combines TRBV12-3 or TRBV12-4 with TRBJ1-2, with D possibly TRBD1 on 6 matching bases. Deletions cut 4 bases from V and 4 bases from J, with 13 bases between. This CDR3 comprises 14 residues. In DNA form, the CDR3 reads TGTGCCAGCAGTTCAGGACAGAGCCGCTATGGCTACACCTTC. Its translation: CASSSGQSRYGYTF.

The chain recombines TRBV4-2 with TRBJ1-2; TRBD1 aligns across 7 bases. From germline, CDR1 is LGHNA and CDR2 YNFKEQ. V was pared by 0 bases and J by 8 bases, with 3 bases of the junction left unmatched. The CDR3 loop spans 13 amino acids. The CDR3 bases are TGTGCCAGCAGCCAAGAGGGAGGGGGCGGCTACACCTTC. It yields the protein CASSQEGGGGYTF.

This clonotype was seen many times. The chain carries TRBV18 and TRBJ2-1, with a possible D match to TRBD1 (6 bases). V gave up 5 bases and J gave up 4 bases, with 12 bases separating them. CDR1 KGHSH and CDR2 LQKENI come from the germline V gene. This CDR3 is 14 amino acids long. CDR3 DNA sequence: TGTGCCAGCTCAGTCAGGGGCGAGTACAATGAGCAGTTCTTC. Protein: CASSVRGEYNEQFF.

This chain joins TRBV2 and TRBJ1-1, with TRBD1 matching 8 bases. Losses at the gene ends were 2 bases for V and 11 bases for J; bases not matched to a gene: 7. The length of the CDR3 is 13 residues. Germline values: CDR1 SNHLY, CDR2 FYNNEI. CDR3 bases: TGTGCCAGCAGTGAAATACAGGGGGTAGGTGCTTTCTTT. It specifies CASSEIQGVGAFF.

The rearrangement uses TRBV19 and TRBJ2-5; 9 nucleotides line up with TRBD1. V shed 2 bases and J 3 bases; nucleotides not matched to a gene: 7. Per the germline V gene, CDR1 is LNHDA and CDR2 is SQIVND (reference sequence). This CDR3 comprises 16 residues. For the CDR3, the DNA is TGTGCCAGTAGTATAAAACCGGACAGGGGAAAAGAGACCCAGTACTTC. Protein sequence: CASSIKPDRGKETQYF. The full variable domain, rest sourced from reference TRBV19 and TRBJ2-5, is DGGITQSPKYLFRKEGQNVTLSCEQNLNHDAMYWYRQDPGQGLRLIYYSQIVNDFQKGDIAEGYSVSREKKESFPLTVTSAQKNPTAFYLCASSIKPDRGKETQYFGPGTRLLVL.

The CDR3, as DNA: TGTGCCAGCAGGACGGCAGAAAAACTGTTTTTT. Its translation is CASRTAEKLFF. The genes are TRBV28 and TRBJ1-4; D unclear. The germline V gene has CDR1 MDHEN and CDR2 SYDVKM. This CDR3 is built from 11 residues. V shed 6 bases and J shed 8 bases, with 7 bases lying between them.

There are many counts of this clonotype. The chain joins TRBV10-2 to TRBJ2-5; D is possibly TRBD1 or TRBD2 (6 bases each). The CDR3 contains 12 residues. Germline-derived CDR1 and CDR2 are WSHSY and SAAADI. The V end was cut by 6 bases, the J end by 9 bases, with 14 bases between. The CDR3 bases are TGCGCCAGCAGGGAGGGACACCTGCCCCAGTACTTC. This encodes CASREGHLPQYF.